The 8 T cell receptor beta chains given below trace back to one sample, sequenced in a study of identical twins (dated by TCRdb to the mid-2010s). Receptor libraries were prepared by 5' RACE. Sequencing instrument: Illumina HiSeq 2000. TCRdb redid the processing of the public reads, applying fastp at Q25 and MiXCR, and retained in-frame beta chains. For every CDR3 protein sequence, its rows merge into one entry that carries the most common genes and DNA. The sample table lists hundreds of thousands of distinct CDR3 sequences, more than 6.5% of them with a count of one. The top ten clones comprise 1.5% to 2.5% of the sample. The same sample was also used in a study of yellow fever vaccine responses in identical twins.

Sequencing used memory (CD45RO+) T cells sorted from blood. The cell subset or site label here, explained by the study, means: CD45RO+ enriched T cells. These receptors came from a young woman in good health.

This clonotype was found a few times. The CDR3 loop is CASSQVKARDEQFF. CDR3 nucleotides: TGTGCCAGCAGCCAAGTTAAAGCGCGGGATGAGCAGTTCTTC. This sequence joins TRBV4-2 and TRBJ2-1, with D possibly being TRBD2 (5 bases). Germline V lookup: CDR1 LGHNA, CDR2 YNFKEQ. V lost 1 base and J 8 bases, leaving 12 bases between the germline ends. This CDR3 spans 14 amino acids.

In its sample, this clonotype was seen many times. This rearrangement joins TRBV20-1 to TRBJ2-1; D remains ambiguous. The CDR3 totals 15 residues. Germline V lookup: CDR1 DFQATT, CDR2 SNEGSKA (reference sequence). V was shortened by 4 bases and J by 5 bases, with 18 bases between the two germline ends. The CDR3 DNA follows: TGCAGTGCTATTCTCACCGGGCCTGCTAACAATGAGCAGTTCTTC. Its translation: CSAILTGPANNEQFF.

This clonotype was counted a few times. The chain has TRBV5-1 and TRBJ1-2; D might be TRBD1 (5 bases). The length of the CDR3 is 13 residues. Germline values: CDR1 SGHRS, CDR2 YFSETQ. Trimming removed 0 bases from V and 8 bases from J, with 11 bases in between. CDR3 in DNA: TGCGCCAGCAGCTTGGGAGGGGTGGAAGGCTACACCTTC. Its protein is CASSLGGVEGYTF.

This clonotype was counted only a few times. The CDR3 DNA reads as TGTGCCAGCAGCCAAGGGGGACTAGCAGGGAGTAGGGACAATGAGCAGTTCTTC. Protein sequence: CASSQGGLAGSRDNEQFF. V gene TRBV11-2 combines with J gene TRBJ2-1, with 9 bases lining up with TRBD2. The CDR3 runs to 18 residues. Germline V gives CDR1 SGHAT, CDR2 FQNNGV. Losses at the gene ends were 5 bases for V and 5 bases for J; bases not matched to a gene: 16.

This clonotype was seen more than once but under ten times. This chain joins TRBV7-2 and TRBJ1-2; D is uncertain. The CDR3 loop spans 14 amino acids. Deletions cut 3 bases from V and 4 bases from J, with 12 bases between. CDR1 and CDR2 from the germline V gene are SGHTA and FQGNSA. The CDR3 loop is CASSLEQGIYGYTF. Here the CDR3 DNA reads TGTGCCAGCAGCTTGGAACAAGGCATCTATGGCTACACCTTC. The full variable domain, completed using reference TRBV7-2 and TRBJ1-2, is GAGVSQSPSNKVTEKGKDVELRCDPISGHTALYWYRQSLGQGLEFLIYFQGNSAPDKSGLPSDRFSAERTGGSVSTLTIQRTQQEDSAVYLCASSLEQGIYGYTFGSGTRLTVV.

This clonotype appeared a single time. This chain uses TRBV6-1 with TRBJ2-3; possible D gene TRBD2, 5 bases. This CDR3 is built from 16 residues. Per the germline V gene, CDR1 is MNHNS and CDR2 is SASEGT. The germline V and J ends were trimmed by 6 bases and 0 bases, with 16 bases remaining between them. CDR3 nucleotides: TGTGCCAGCAGACTCCGAATCCAGCGGAGCACAGATACGCAGTATTTT. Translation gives CASRLRIQRSTDTQYF.

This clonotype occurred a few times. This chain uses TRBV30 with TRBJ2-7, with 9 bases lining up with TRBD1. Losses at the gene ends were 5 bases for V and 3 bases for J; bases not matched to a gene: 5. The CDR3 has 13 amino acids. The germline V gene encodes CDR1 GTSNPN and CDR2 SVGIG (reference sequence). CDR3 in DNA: TGTGCCTGGGCGGGACAGGGATTCTACGAGCAGTACTTC. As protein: CAWAGQGFYEQYF.

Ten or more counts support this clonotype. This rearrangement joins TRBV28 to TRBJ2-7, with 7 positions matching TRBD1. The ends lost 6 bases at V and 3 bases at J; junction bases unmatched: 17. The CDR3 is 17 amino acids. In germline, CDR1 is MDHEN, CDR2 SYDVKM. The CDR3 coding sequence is TGTGCCAGCAGCCCACAGGGGCCATCGAGGGGGTACTACGAGCAGTACTTC. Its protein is CASSPQGPSRGYYEQYF.